These 2 T cell receptor beta chains were all obtained from the same sample, sequenced in a study of blood T cell repertoires in COVID-19. Assay: immunoSEQ multiplex PCR; the TCRdb copy retains only in-frame clones and omits some. The sample carries about 280,000 clones, 85% to 90% recorded once. The sequenced material came from PBMCs or T cells enriched from blood (not recorded which). The receptors here all came from a woman aged 25 to 39 with acute COVID-19.

The chain joins TRBV10-3 to TRBJ2-1; D is perhaps TRBD2 (6 bases). The germline gives CDR1 ENHRY, CDR2 SYGVKD. V dropped 10 bases and J dropped 0 bases, with 22 bases sitting between them. The CDR3 spans 17 residues. CDR3 DNA: TGTGCCACTCTCCGGTCGGGGGATCAAAGCTCCTACAATGAGCAGTTCTTC. It translates to CATLRSGDQSSYNEQFF.

The rearrangement joins TRBV27 to TRBJ2-4, with D perhaps TRBD1 (6 bases). Germline V CDR1 and CDR2: MNHEY, SMNVEV (reference sequence). CDR3 size: 13 residues. V lost 8 bases and J lost 4, with 12 bases in between. The CDR3 is CASRQDGKNIQYF. For the CDR3, the DNA is TGTGCCAGCCGACAGGACGGGAAAAACATTCAGTACTTC.